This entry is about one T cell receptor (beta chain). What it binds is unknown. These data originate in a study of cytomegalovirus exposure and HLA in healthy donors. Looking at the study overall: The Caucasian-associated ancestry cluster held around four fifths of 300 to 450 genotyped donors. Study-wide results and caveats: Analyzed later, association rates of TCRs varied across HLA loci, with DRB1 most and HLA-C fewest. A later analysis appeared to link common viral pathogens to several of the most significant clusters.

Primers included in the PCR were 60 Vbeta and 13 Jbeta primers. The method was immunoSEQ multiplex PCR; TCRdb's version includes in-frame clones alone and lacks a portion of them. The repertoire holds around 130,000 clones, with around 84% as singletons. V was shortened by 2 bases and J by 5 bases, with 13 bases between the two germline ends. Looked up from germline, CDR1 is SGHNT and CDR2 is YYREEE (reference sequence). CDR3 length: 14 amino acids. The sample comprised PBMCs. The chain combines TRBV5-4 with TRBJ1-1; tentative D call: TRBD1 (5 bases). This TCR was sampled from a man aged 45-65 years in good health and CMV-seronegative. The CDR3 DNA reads TGTGCCAGCAGCTTCGACCATCGGGGGACTGAAGCTTTCTTT. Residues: CASSFDHRGTEAFF.